This is a list of T cell receptor beta chains from one sample in a study of post-analysis software for immune sequencing data. TCRdb used MiXCR to reprocess the PCR reads, holding one entry per CDR3 protein. Of some 700,000 distinct CDR3 sequences listed, approximately 60% were seen once; the top ten hold over 9%. Sequenced material: blood. The source is a girl between 2 and 10 years old with multiple sclerosis. Both conserved end residues are part of each CDR3. D genes are given only for firm matches. The size entry is marked missing in some rows and otherwise reads once, few, many or a size class.

D gene	clone size	J gene	V gene	CDR3 protein	CDR3 DNA
.	.	TRBJ2-1	TRBV12-3/TRBV12-4	CASSLDRISYNEQFF	TGTGCCAGCAGTCTAGACAGGATCTCCTACAATGAGCAGTTCTTC
.	.	TRBJ2-3	TRBV4-3	CASSQGSWGDTQYF	TGCGCCAGCAGCCAGGGCTCTTGGGGAGATACGCAGTATTTT
.	.	TRBJ1-1	TRBV7-9	CASSQTLSGRTEAFF	TGTGCCAGCAGCCAAACCCTGTCAGGGAGAACTGAAGCTTTCTTT
TRBD2	.	TRBJ2-3	TRBV29-1	CSVHSSGSPDTQYF	TGCAGCGTTCACTCTAGCGGGAGCCCAGATACGCAGTATTTT
TRBD1	once	TRBJ2-5	TRBV6-2/TRBV6-3	CASSTRTGRGETQYF	TGTGCCAGCAGCACAAGGACAGGGCGAGGCGAGACCCAGTACTTC
TRBD1	once	TRBJ2-4	TRBV5-1	CASSLVGVQGDRAKNIQYF	TGCGCCAGCAGCTTGGTTGGAGTTCAGGGGGATAGAGCCAAAAACATTCAGTACTTC
.	.	TRBJ2-7	TRBV5-1	CASSPRDGAEEQYF	TGCGCCAGCAGCCCTCGGGACGGAGCGGAGGAGCAGTACTTC
.	.	TRBJ1-1	TRBV5-1	CASSLEREKAFF	TGCGCCAGCAGCTTGGAGAGGGAAAAAGCTTTCTTT
TRBD2	.	TRBJ2-7	TRBV20-1	CSASRTSDPYEQYF	TGCAGTGCTAGTAGGACTAGCGATCCCTACGAGCAGTACTTC
TRBD1	few	TRBJ1-1	TRBV11-2	CASSIGQGGSMNTEAFF	TGTGCCAGCAGCATTGGACAGGGGGGCTCCATGAACACTGAAGCTTTCTTT
.	.	TRBJ2-1	TRBV29-1	CSVGPALYNEQFF	TGCAGCGTGGGACCAGCGTTGTACAATGAGCAGTTCTTC
.	.	TRBJ1-2	TRBV12-3/TRBV12-4	CASSLVSKRGAYGYTF	TGTGCCAGCAGTTTAGTGTCCAAGCGGGGAGCCTATGGCTACACCTTC
TRBD1	.	TRBJ1-1	TRBV29-1	CSSSRQGVDTEAFF	TGCAGCTCCTCAAGACAGGGCGTGGATACTGAAGCTTTCTTT
.	few	TRBJ1-1	TRBV12-3/TRBV12-4	CASSRREKPNTEAFF	TGTGCCAGCAGCCGGCGAGAGAAGCCGAACACTGAAGCTTTCTTT
TRBD2	once	TRBJ2-1	TRBV5-6	CASSLYTSVFNEQFF	TGTGCCAGCAGCTTGTATACTAGCGTCTTCAATGAGCAGTTCTTC
.	.	TRBJ2-7	TRBV5-5	CAGSLEGGSGIGQFYEQYF	TGTGCCGGCAGCTTGGAAGGTGGGAGCGGCATCGGACAGTTTTACGAGCAGTACTTC
TRBD1	.	TRBJ1-2	TRBV29-1	CSAVDRENGYTF	TGCAGCGCCGTAGACAGGGAGAATGGCTACACCTTC
TRBD1	.	TRBJ2-5	TRBV5-1	CASSPGVQGDGETQYF	TGCGCCAGCAGCCCCGGGGTACAGGGGGACGGAGAGACCCAGTACTTC
.	.	TRBJ1-5	TRBV5-1	CASRMGPSNQPQHF	TGCGCCAGCAGGATGGGTCCGAGCAATCAGCCCCAGCATTTT
.	.	TRBJ2-3	TRBV7-9	CASTQTPTDTQYF	TGTGCCAGCACCCAGACCCCCACAGATACGCAGTATTTT
.	few	TRBJ2-1	TRBV11-2	CASSSKGYNEQFF	TGTGCCAGCAGCTCGAAGGGTTACAATGAGCAGTTCTTC
.	.	TRBJ2-5	TRBV20-1	CGGARGETQYF	TGCGGGGGGGCCAGAGGAGAGACCCAGTACTTC
.	.	TRBJ1-2	TRBV3-1	CASSQAFRGNYGYTF	TGTGCCAGCAGCCAAGCATTCAGGGGTAACTATGGCTACACCTTC
.	.	TRBJ2-4	TRBV7-9	CASSLVRTSGQGLNIQYF	TGTGCCAGCAGCTTAGTGAGAACGTCGGGGCAGGGGCTAAACATTCAGTACTTC
TRBD1	.	TRBJ2-5	TRBV12-3/TRBV12-4	CASSSQTGGLGETQYF	TGTGCCAGCAGTTCCCAGACAGGGGGTTTAGGAGAGACCCAGTACTTC
.	.	TRBJ2-7	TRBV20-1	CSAMRGNEQYF	TGCAGTGCTATGAGGGGCAACGAGCAGTACTTC
TRBD1	.	TRBJ2-7	TRBV9	CASSVAGTGEGEQYF	TGTGCCAGCAGCGTAGCTGGGACAGGGGAGGGCGAGCAGTACTTC
TRBD1	.	TRBJ2-1	TRBV28	CASGSPGTAYNEQFF	TGTGCCAGCGGTTCCCCCGGGACAGCCTACAATGAGCAGTTCTTC
.	.	TRBJ2-3	TRBV7-2	CASSPAVGEGSSTDTQYF	TGTGCCAGCAGCCCCGCGGTCGGTGAGGGATCTAGCACAGATACGCAGTATTTT
TRBD2	.	TRBJ2-5	TRBV7-9	CASSLIDERGGETQYF	TGTGCCAGCAGCTTAATAGACGAGCGGGGTGGCGAGACCCAGTACTTC
TRBD2	few	TRBJ2-7	TRBV10-3	CAISRTSGLYEQYF	TGTGCCATCTCTAGGACTAGCGGGTTATACGAGCAGTACTTC
.	.	TRBJ2-3	TRBV5-1	CASSLETRGTDTQFF	TGCGCCAGCAGCTTGGAGACGAGGGGCACAGATACGCAGTTTTTT
TRBD2	.	TRBJ2-3	TRBV7-7	CASSLAPLAGGTDTQYF	TGTGCTAGCAGCTTAGCTCCACTAGCGGGAGGCACAGATACGCAGTATTTT
TRBD1	.	TRBJ2-7	TRBV12-3/TRBV12-4	CASSPGQGAEQYF	TGTGCCAGCAGTCCTGGACAGGGCGCCGAGCAGTACTTC
TRBD1	.	TRBJ2-7	TRBV20-1	CSALPTWDRAAYEQYF	TGCAGTGCCCTACCTACCTGGGACAGGGCAGCCTACGAGCAGTACTTC
TRBD1	.	TRBJ2-1	TRBV28	CASSWAGTGYNEQFF	TGTGCCAGCAGTTGGGCCGGGACAGGCTACAATGAGCAGTTCTTC
.	.	TRBJ2-3	TRBV20-1	CSARSVHTGEDTQYF	TGCAGTGCTAGATCCGTCCACACGGGGGAAGATACGCAGTATTTT
TRBD1	few	TRBJ2-4	TRBV20-1	CSARKGTENIQYF	TGCAGTGCTAGAAAAGGGACAGAAAACATTCAGTACTTC
TRBD2	.	TRBJ2-5	TRBV7-9	CASSFSPSGREETQYF	TGTGCCAGCAGCTTTAGCCCTAGCGGGCGAGAGGAGACCCAGTACTTC
TRBD2	.	TRBJ2-5	TRBV30	CAWSVGTSLAGGQYF	TGTGCCTGGAGTGTAGGAACGAGTCTAGCGGGAGGACAGTACTTC
.	few	TRBJ1-2	TRBV25-1	CASSESGSHYGYTF	TGTGCCAGCAGTGAATCGGGGAGCCACTATGGCTACACCTTC
.	few	TRBJ1-1	TRBV28	CASSRDRMNTEAFF	TGTGCCAGCAGTAGGGACCGCATGAACACTGAAGCTTTCTTT
.	.	TRBJ2-7	TRBV7-6	CAGSLFEGMANEQYF	TGTGCCGGCAGCTTATTTGAGGGAATGGCAAACGAGCAGTACTTC
.	few	TRBJ1-2	TRBV4-2	CASSQVGGTNYGYTF	TGTGCCAGCAGCCAAGTGGGCGGTACTAACTATGGCTACACCTTC
TRBD2	.	TRBJ2-3	TRBV15	CATTRSPGGGDTQYF	TGTGCCACCACCCGCTCTCCGGGGGGAGGAGATACGCAGTATTTT
TRBD2	once	TRBJ2-1	TRBV4-3	CASSQEPGLAGEDEQFF	TGCGCCAGCAGCCAAGAGCCGGGACTAGCGGGGGAGGATGAGCAGTTCTTC
.	.	TRBJ1-2	TRBV29-1	CSVEGPGKGYGYTF	TGCAGCGTTGAAGGACCAGGAAAGGGCTATGGCTACACCTTC
TRBD1	.	TRBJ1-4	TRBV11-2	CASSLGGTGTGEKLFF	TGTGCCAGCAGCTTAGGGGGGACAGGGACGGGTGAAAAACTGTTTTTT
TRBD2	.	TRBJ2-5	TRBV6-4	CASSDSASGGQETQYF	TGTGCCAGCAGTGACTCGGCTAGCGGGGGGCAAGAGACCCAGTACTTC
.	.	TRBJ2-1	TRBV25-1	CASSESEENEQFF	TGTGCCAGCAGTGAAAGTGAGGAAAATGAGCAGTTCTTC
TRBD2	.	TRBJ2-7	TRBV2	CASTGGSSYEQYF	TGTGCCAGCACCGGCGGGAGCTCCTACGAGCAGTACTTC
.	few	TRBJ2-1	TRBV4-1	CASRQAPSPSYNEQFF	TGCGCCAGCAGGCAGGCCCCTAGCCCCTCCTACAATGAGCAGTTCTTC
.	few	TRBJ2-1	TRBV12-3/TRBV12-4	CASSWSSYNEQFF	TGTGCCAGCAGTTGGTCCAGCTACAATGAGCAGTTCTTC
.	few	TRBJ2-1	TRBV28	CASTSAQSSYNEQFF	TGTGCCAGCACCTCAGCCCAGAGCTCCTACAATGAGCAGTTCTTC
.	few	TRBJ2-3	TRBV6-1	CASSGVPVRASTDTQYF	TGTGCCAGCAGTGGCGTCCCAGTCAGGGCCAGCACAGATACGCAGTATTTT
.	.	TRBJ1-2	TRBV20-1	CSARDTAPMEYGYTF	TGCAGTGCTAGAGATACGGCCCCAATGGAGTATGGCTACACCTTC